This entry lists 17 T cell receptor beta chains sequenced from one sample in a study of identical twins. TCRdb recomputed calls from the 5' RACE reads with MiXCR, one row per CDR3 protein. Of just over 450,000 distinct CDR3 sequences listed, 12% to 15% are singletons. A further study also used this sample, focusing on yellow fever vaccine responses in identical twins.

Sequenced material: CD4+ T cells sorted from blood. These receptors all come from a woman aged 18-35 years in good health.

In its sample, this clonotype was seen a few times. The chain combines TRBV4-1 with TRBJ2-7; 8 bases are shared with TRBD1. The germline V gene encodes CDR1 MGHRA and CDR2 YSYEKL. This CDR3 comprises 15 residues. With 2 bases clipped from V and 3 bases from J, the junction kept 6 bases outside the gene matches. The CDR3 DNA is TGCGCCAGCAGCCAACCCGACAGGGGTTTCTACGAGCAGTACTTC. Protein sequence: CASSQPDRGFYEQYF.

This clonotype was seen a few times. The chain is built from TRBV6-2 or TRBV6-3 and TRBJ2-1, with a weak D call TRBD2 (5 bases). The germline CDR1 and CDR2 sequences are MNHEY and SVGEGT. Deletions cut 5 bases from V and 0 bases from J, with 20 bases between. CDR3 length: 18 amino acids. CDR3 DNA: TGTGCCAGCAGTCAAACCTCCTCCGGGATCAGCTCCTACAATGAGCAGTTCTTC. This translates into CASSQTSSGISSYNEQFF.

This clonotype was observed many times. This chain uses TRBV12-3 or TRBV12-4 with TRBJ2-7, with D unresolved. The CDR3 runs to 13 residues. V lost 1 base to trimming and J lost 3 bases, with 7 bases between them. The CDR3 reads CASSLGGYYEQYF. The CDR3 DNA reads TGTGCCAGCAGTTTAGGCGGATACTACGAGCAGTACTTC.

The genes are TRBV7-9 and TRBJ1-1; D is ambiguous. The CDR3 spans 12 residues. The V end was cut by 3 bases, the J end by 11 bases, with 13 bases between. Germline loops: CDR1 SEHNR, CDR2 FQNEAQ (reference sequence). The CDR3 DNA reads TGTGCCAGCAGCTTCAGGTCCGGGGAGGCTTTCTTT. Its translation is CASSFRSGEAFF.

CDR3 coding DNA: TGTGCCAGCAGCCAAGCCATCGCCGGGGAGCTGTTTTTT. Translated: CASSQAIAGELFF. This chain uses TRBV14 with TRBJ2-2; D is unclear. The length of the CDR3 is 13 residues. V lost 1 base and J lost 6, with 6 bases in between. CDR1 is SGHDN, CDR2 FVKESK, per germline.

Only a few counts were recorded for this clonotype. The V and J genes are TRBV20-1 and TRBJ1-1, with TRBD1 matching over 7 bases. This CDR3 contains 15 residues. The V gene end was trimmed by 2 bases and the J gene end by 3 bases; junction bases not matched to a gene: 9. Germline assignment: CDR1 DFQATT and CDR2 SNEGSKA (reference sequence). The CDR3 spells CSARPLGQEYTEAFF. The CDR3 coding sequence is TGCAGTGCTAGACCCCTCGGACAGGAGTACACTGAAGCTTTCTTT.

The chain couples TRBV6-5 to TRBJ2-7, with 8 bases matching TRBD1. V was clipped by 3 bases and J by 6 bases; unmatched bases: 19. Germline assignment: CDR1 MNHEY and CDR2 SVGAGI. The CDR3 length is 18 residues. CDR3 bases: TGTGCCAGCAGTTATCTCCAAAACACAATAGGACAGGGCGGCGAGCAGTACTTC. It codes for CASSYLQNTIGQGGEQYF.

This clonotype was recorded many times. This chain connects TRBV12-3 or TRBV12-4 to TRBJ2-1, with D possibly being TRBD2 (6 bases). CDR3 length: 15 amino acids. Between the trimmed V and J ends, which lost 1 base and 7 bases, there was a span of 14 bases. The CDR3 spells CASSLVRPEGNEQFF. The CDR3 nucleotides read TGTGCCAGCAGTTTAGTTAGACCGGAGGGGAATGAGCAGTTCTTC.

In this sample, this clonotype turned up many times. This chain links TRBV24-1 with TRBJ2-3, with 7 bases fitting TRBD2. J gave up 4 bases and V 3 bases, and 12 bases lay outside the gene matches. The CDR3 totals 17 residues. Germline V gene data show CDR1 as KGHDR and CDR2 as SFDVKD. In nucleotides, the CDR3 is TGTGCCACCAGTGATACCGCAGGACTAGTAACGGCAGATACGCAGTATTTT. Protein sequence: CATSDTAGLVTADTQYF.

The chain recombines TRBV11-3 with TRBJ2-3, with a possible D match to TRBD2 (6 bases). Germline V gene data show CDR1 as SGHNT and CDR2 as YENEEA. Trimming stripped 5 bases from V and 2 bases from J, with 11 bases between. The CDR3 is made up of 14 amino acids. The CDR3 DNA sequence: TGTGCCAGCAGCCAGGACTACCTCACAGATACGCAGTATTTT. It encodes CASSQDYLTDTQYF.

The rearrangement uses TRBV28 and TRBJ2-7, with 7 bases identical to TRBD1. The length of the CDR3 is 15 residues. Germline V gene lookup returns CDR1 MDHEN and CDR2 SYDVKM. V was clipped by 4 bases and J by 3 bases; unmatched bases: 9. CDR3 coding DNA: TGTGCCAGCAGTTCCGTACAGGGGATTGTCTACGAGCAGTACTTC. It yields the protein CASSSVQGIVYEQYF.

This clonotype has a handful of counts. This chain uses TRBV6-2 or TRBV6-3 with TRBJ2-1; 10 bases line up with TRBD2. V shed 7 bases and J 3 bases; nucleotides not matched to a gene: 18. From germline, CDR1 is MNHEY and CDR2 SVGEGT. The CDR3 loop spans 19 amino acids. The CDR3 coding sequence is TGTGCCAGCACTCACTCCCTAGCGGGAGATAATCTGGGCTACAATGAGCAGTTCTTC. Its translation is CASTHSLAGDNLGYNEQFF.

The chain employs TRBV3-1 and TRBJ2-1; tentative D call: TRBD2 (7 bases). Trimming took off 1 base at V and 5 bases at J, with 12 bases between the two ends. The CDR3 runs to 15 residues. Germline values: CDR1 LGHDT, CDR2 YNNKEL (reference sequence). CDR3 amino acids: CASSQGTGGNNEQFF. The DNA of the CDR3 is TGTGCCAGCAGCCAAGGAACGGGGGGCAACAATGAGCAGTTCTTC.

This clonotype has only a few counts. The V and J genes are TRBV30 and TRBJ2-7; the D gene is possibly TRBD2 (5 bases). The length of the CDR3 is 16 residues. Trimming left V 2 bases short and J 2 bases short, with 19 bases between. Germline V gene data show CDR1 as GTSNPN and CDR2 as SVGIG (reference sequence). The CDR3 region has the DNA TGTGCCTGGAGTTATGGCCTCGGCGGAGGCACCTACGAGCAGTACTTC. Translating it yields CAWSYGLGGGTYEQYF.

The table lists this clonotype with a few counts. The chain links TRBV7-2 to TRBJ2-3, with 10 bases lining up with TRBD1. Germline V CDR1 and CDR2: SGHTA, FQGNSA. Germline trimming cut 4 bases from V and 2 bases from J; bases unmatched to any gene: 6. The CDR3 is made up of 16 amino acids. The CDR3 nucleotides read TGTGCCAGCAGCTCAAAAAGACAGGGGGCCACAGATACGCAGTATTTT. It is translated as CASSSKRQGATDTQYF.

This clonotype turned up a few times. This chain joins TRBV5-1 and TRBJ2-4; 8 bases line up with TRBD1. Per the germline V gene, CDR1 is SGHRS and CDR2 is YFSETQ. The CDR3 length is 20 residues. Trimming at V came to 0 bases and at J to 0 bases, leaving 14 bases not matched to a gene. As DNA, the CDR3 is TGCGCCAGCAGCTTGGCCGACAGGGGAAGGGCCTCTCTAGCCAAAAACATTCAGTACTTC. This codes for CASSLADRGRASLAKNIQYF.

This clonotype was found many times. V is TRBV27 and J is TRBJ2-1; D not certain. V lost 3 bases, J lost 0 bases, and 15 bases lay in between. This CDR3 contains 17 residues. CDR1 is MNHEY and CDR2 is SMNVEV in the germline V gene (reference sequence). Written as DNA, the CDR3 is TGTGCCAGCAGTTTTAGTTTTAGCTTAAGCTCCTACAATGAGCAGTTCTTC. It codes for CASSFSFSLSSYNEQFF.